This T cell receptor (beta chain) originates from a study of monozygotic twins with cystic fibrosis. General study points: V usage most resembled the co-twin in 13 of 16 pairs. The repertoire was suggested to be naive-dominated, clonality median roughly 0.0093.

Trimming cost V 2 bases and J 6 bases, with 14 bases left between them. Looked up from germline, CDR1 is MNHEY and CDR2 is SMNVEV (reference sequence). The CDR3 consists of 15 residues. Sequencing used immunoSEQ multiplex PCR; TCRdb keeps in-frame clones, though not all of them. The table records 15,000 or so clones, approximately 98% of them present only once. For this clone: Its antigen is currently unknown.

Sequencing was carried out using blood. The V gene is TRBV27, the J gene TRBJ2-1; D is unresolved. This TCR was sampled from a girl aged 2 to 9 with cystic fibrosis. The CDR3 protein is CASSLGRTRLNEQFF. For the CDR3, the DNA is TGTGCCAGCAGTTTAGGGCGCACGCGGCTCAATGAGCAGTTCTTC.